The clone carrying this T cell receptor beta chain was detected a few times. The sorted Tregs were CD4+CD25+CD127-/low cells. The V and J ends lost 6 bases and 4 bases, in that order; junction bases with no gene match: 8. This CDR3 has 16 amino acids. The germline gives CDR1 MNHNS, CDR2 SASEGT. Using its own MiXCR run on the 5' RACE reads, TCRdb lists one record per CDR3 protein. Here the sample spans fewer than 75,000 distinct CDR3 sequences, 26% being singletons. Material for sequencing was tumor-infiltrating Tregs sorted from the breast tumor. This TCR was recovered from a female donor with breast cancer. The chain joins TRBV6-1 to TRBJ2-6, with 8 bases fitting TRBD1. CDR3 sequence (DNA): TGTGCCAGCAGAATTCAGGGGGCGCGAGGGGCCAACGTCCTGACTTTC. It yields the protein CASRIQGARGANVLTF.